This T cell receptor beta chain stems from a study of blood T cell repertoires in COVID-19. The CDR3 length is 14 residues. Germline loops: CDR1 SGHNT, CDR2 YYREEE (reference sequence). With V trimmed by 7 bases and J by 4 bases, 6 bases remained unmatched. Measured with immunoSEQ multiplex PCR; TCRdb has only the in-frame clones, and not every one. The sample lists 450,000 or so clones, about nine tenths occurring once. Sequencing was carried out using PBMCs or T cells enriched from blood (not recorded which). The receptor comes from a man aged 18 to 29 who had recovered from COVID-19. The chain links TRBV5-4 to TRBJ2-3, with TRBD2 matching over 10 bases. The CDR3 reads CASRTSGDADTQYF. Written as DNA, the CDR3 is TGTGCCAGCCGTACTAGCGGGGACGCAGATACGCAGTATTTT.